Listed below are T cell receptor beta chains from one sample, sequenced in a study of cytomegalovirus exposure and HLA in healthy donors. TCRdb's table, derived via immunoSEQ multiplex PCR, lists solely in-frame clones and lacks some. Of roughly 78,000 clones in the sample, 60% to 75% were seen once. Sequenced material: PBMCs. All receptors derive from a man aged 40-49 years in good health and CMV-seropositive. CDR3s include the opening cysteine and the closing phenylalanine or tryptophan. The order of the fields is CDR3 DNA, CDR3 protein, clone size, V gene, J gene, D gene. D genes are given only for firm matches. Clone size is stated in some rows and not others, as once, few, many or a class when expanded.

DNA: TGTGCCTGGAGTGAGGACAGTAATTCACCCCTCCACTTT
CDR3: CAWSEDSNSPLHF
size: few
V: TRBV30
J: TRBJ1-6
D: .

DNA: TGTGCCACCAAGGTAGGGACAGGTACCTACGAGCAGTACTTC
CDR3: CATKVGTGTYEQYF
size: once
V: TRBV15
J: TRBJ2-7
D: TRBD1

DNA: TGTGCCAGCAGCTTAGGCGGGACAGGCGAGCAGTACTTC
CDR3: CASSLGGTGEQYF
size: .
V: TRBV7-9
J: TRBJ2-7
D: TRBD1

DNA: TGTGCCAGCAGCTTGTGGCGGGGATCAGATACGCAGTATTTT
CDR3: CASSLWRGSDTQYF
size: .
V: TRBV11-3
J: TRBJ2-3
D: .

DNA: TGTGCCAGCAGCGCTAGACAGGGGGTCAATGAGCAGTTCTTC
CDR3: CASSARQGVNEQFF
size: .
V: TRBV7-6
J: TRBJ2-1
D: TRBD1

DNA: TGCGCCAGCAGCTTGGACGGGACAGAGACGAACACTGAAGCTTTCTTT
CDR3: CASSLDGTETNTEAFF
size: .
V: TRBV5-1
J: TRBJ1-1
D: TRBD1

DNA: TGTGCCAGCAGTGAAGCGGGACAGGGGTCGCGGCCCCAGCATTTT
CDR3: CASSEAGQGSRPQHF
size: .
V: TRBV6-1
J: TRBJ1-5
D: TRBD1

DNA: TGCGCCAGCAGCCAAGGCGGGACTAGCGGGGTGGAAGAGACCCAGTACTTC
CDR3: CASSQGGTSGVEETQYF
size: .
V: TRBV4-1
J: TRBJ2-5
D: TRBD2

DNA: TGTGCCAGCAGCGGGGGGGACAGGGGACACTATGGCTACACCTTC
CDR3: CASSGGDRGHYGYTF
size: few
V: TRBV9
J: TRBJ1-2
D: TRBD1

DNA: TGTGCCAGCAGCGTAGAGCAGGACAGGGTCGACAACACTGAAGCTTTCTTT
CDR3: CASSVEQDRVDNTEAFF
size: .
V: TRBV9
J: TRBJ1-1
D: TRBD1

DNA: TGTGCCAGCAGCCTTCTCTGGGGCGAGACCCAGTACTTC
CDR3: CASSLLWGETQYF
size: .
V: TRBV7-9
J: TRBJ2-5
D: .

DNA: TGTGCCACCACTGAGACTAGCGGGCGATTAACTAGCACAGATACGCAGTATTTT
CDR3: CATTETSGRLTSTDTQYF
size: .
V: TRBV19
J: TRBJ2-3
D: TRBD2

DNA: TGTGCCAGCAGTTACTCGGGACAGGGTAGCTCCTACGAGCAGTACTTC
CDR3: CASSYSGQGSSYEQYF
size: .
V: TRBV6-5
J: TRBJ2-7
D: TRBD1

DNA: TGTGCCAGCAGCTCTCAGGGATTCAGGGGCTACACCTTC
CDR3: CASSSQGFRGYTF
size: .
V: TRBV5-6
J: TRBJ1-2
D: .

DNA: TGTGCCAGCAGTTCCTCAGGGGCGCAGGGAGCCGGGGAGCTGTTTTTT
CDR3: CASSSSGAQGAGELFF
size: few
V: TRBV28
J: TRBJ2-2
D: .

DNA: TGTGCCAGCAGGGGGACAGTTAATGAAAAACTGTTTTTT
CDR3: CASRGTVNEKLFF
size: few
V: TRBV5-5
J: TRBJ1-4
D: TRBD1

DNA: TGTGCCAGCAGTGAGGGGAGGAATCAGCCCCAGCATTTT
CDR3: CASSEGRNQPQHF
size: .
V: TRBV2
J: TRBJ1-5
D: .

DNA: TGCGCCAGCAGCTTGGATATCTCGAGTTCCGGGGAGCTGTTTTTT
CDR3: CASSLDISSSGELFF
size: .
V: TRBV5-1
J: TRBJ2-2
D: .

DNA: TGTGCCAGCAGTTTGGTGGGGAGAATGAACACTGAAGCTTTCTTT
CDR3: CASSLVGRMNTEAFF
size: .
V: TRBV5-4
J: TRBJ1-1
D: .

DNA: TGTGCCAGTTCCTATTCGTCAAGATACGGGGAGCTGTTTTTT
CDR3: CASSYSSRYGELFF
size: .
V: TRBV19
J: TRBJ2-2
D: .

DNA: TGTGCCAGCAGCTTATGGGACAGGGAAAGCAATCAGCCCCAGCATTTT
CDR3: CASSLWDRESNQPQHF
size: .
V: TRBV7-9
J: TRBJ1-5
D: TRBD1

DNA: TGTGCCTGGAGTGTACCGGGACATTGGGTAGCTTTCTTT
CDR3: CAWSVPGHWVAFF
size: .
V: TRBV30
J: TRBJ1-1
D: .

DNA: TGTGCCAGCAGCAAGCAAGGGGGCGGTAATTGGAACACTGAAGCTTTCTTT
CDR3: CASSKQGGGNWNTEAFF
size: few
V: TRBV21-1
J: TRBJ1-1
D: .

DNA: TGTGCCAGCAGCCCGGGGACTAGAGGAGAGACCCAGTACTTC
CDR3: CASSPGTRGETQYF
size: .
V: TRBV7-8
J: TRBJ2-5
D: TRBD2

DNA: TGTGCCAGCAGTGACTCGAGACAGGGGGCCTCACCCCTCCACTTT
CDR3: CASSDSRQGASPLHF
size: .
V: TRBV6-4
J: TRBJ1-6
D: TRBD1

DNA: TGTGCCAGCAGATCTGATCGAGGGAACACTGAAGCTTTCTTT
CDR3: CASRSDRGNTEAFF
size: .
V: TRBV4-2
J: TRBJ1-1
D: .

DNA: TGTGCCAGCAGTCCCTGGACAGGGGGCGAGGAGACCCAGTACTTC
CDR3: CASSPWTGGEETQYF
size: few
V: TRBV27
J: TRBJ2-5
D: TRBD1

DNA: TGTGCCAGCAGCCTAGGCCGAAACACCATATATTTT
CDR3: CASSLGRNTIYF
size: .
V: TRBV28
J: TRBJ1-3
D: .

DNA: TGTGCCAGCAGTGAACAACAGGGCGGCAATCAGCCCCAGCATTTT
CDR3: CASSEQQGGNQPQHF
size: few
V: TRBV2
J: TRBJ1-5
D: .

DNA: TGTGCCAGTAGTCTCGGGGGATCGAACTATGGCTACACCTTC
CDR3: CASSLGGSNYGYTF
size: .
V: TRBV19
J: TRBJ1-2
D: .

DNA: TGTGCCAGCAGTGAACACGAAGAGACCCAGTACTTC
CDR3: CASSEHEETQYF
size: .
V: TRBV28
J: TRBJ2-5
D: .

DNA: TGCGCCAGCAGCTTACTAGCGGGGAGTCAAACCGGGGAGCTGTTTTTT
CDR3: CASSLLAGSQTGELFF
size: few
V: TRBV5-1
J: TRBJ2-2
D: TRBD2